These 22 T cell receptor beta chains share one sample of origin, sequenced in a study of blood T cell repertoires in COVID-19. Profiled with immunoSEQ multiplex PCR; TCRdb holds only in-frame clones, not every one. Of around 150,000 clones in the sample, roughly 88% are singletons; the top ten hold approximately 5.3%. The source material was PBMCs or T cells enriched from blood (not recorded which). These receptors were taken from a man between 70 and 80 years old who had been exposed to COVID-19.

The rearrangement uses TRBV3-1 (or the pseudogene TRBV3-2) and TRBJ2-2; D perhaps matches TRBD2 (5 bases). This CDR3 comprises 14 residues. V lost 0 bases, J lost 10 bases, and 12 bases lay in between. Per the germline V gene, CDR1 is LGHDT and CDR2 is YNNKEL (reference sequence). CDR3 residues: CASSQDRVASELFF. DNA for the CDR3: TGTGCCAGCAGCCAAGATCGGGTAGCGTCGGAGCTGTTTTTT.

This clone was seen only once. The chain uses TRBV7-9 and TRBJ1-5; 7 bases are a match to TRBD1. The germline V gene encodes CDR1 SEHNR and CDR2 FQNEAQ (reference sequence). J gave up 3 bases and V 5 bases, and 4 bases lay outside the gene matches. The CDR3 is made up of 14 amino acids. The CDR3 loop is CASSDDRANQPQHF. The CDR3 DNA follows: TGTGCCAGCAGCGACGACAGGGCCAATCAGCCCCAGCATTTT.

This chain uses TRBV27 with TRBJ2-5; D is ambiguous. The CDR3 is 13 residues long. In germline, CDR1 is MNHEY, CDR2 SMNVEV (reference sequence). V shed 3 bases and J shed 2 bases, with 7 bases lying between them. CDR3 DNA sequence: TGTGCCAGCAGTTTCAGCGTACAAGAGACCCAGTACTTC. Translated, it gives CASSFSVQETQYF.

This clone was recorded only once. The chain recombines TRBV30 with TRBJ2-5, with TRBD2 matching 8 bases. The V gene end was trimmed by 1 base and the J gene end by 5 bases; junction bases not matched to a gene: 18. CDR1 GTSNPN and CDR2 SVGIG come from the germline V gene (reference sequence). CDR3 size: 18 residues. CDR3 residues: CAWSAALLAAPSGETQYF. In DNA form, the CDR3 reads TGTGCCTGGAGTGCCGCCCTACTAGCGGCGCCTTCTGGGGAGACCCAGTACTTC.

V and J are TRBV12-3 or TRBV12-4 and TRBJ1-5; D uncertain. CDR3 size: 11 residues. The V end lost 6 bases, the J end lost 9 bases, and 9 bases lay between the germline ends. Here the CDR3 reads CASRATGPQHF. CDR3 coding DNA: TGTGCCAGCAGGGCGACGGGGCCCCAGCATTTT.

The chain carries TRBV5-1 and TRBJ2-4, with D unresolved. The germline V and J ends were trimmed by 2 bases and 7 bases, with 16 bases remaining between them. CDR1 and CDR2 from the germline V gene are SGHRS and YFSETQ. The CDR3 is 15 residues long. The CDR3 coding sequence is TGCGCCAGCAGCTTCAAGACTCCAGTCGACAACATTCAGTACTTC. Its protein is CASSFKTPVDNIQYF.

V usage is TRBV7-8 and J usage is TRBJ1-6; D is perhaps TRBD1 (6 bases). Trimming cost V 5 bases and J 5 bases, with 13 bases left between them. Germline V gene sequence: CDR1 SGHVS, CDR2 FQNEAQ. This CDR3 has 15 amino acids. The CDR3 bases are TGTGCCAGCAGCCCGCGAGGGACAAATAATTCACCCCTCCACTTT. This encodes CASSPRGTNNSPLHF.

The rearrangement joins TRBV7-6 to TRBJ2-7; the D gene is possibly TRBD2 (5 bases). Per germline, CDR1 SGHVS and CDR2 FNYEAQ. V dropped 5 bases and J dropped 2 bases, with 16 bases sitting between them. This CDR3 is built from 15 residues. CDR3 nucleotides: TGTGCCAGCAGCCTACTGGCGGGCACTACCTACGAGCAGTACTTC. This sequence encodes CASSLLAGTTYEQYF.

The CDR3 sequence: CASSLAIAGGYNEQFF. The CDR3 DNA reads as TGTGCCAGCAGCTTAGCGATAGCGGGAGGATACAATGAGCAGTTCTTC. V gene TRBV7-2 combines with J gene TRBJ2-1, with TRBD2 matching 10 bases. The CDR3 has 16 amino acids. CDR1 SGHTA and CDR2 FQGNSA come from the germline V gene. J gave up 4 bases and V 0 bases, and 3 bases lay outside the gene matches.

This clone was seen a handful of times. The V and J genes are TRBV19 and TRBJ1-2; D unclear. Trimming took off 4 bases at V and 2 bases at J, with 11 bases between the two ends. The CDR3 has 14 amino acids. Germline loops: CDR1 LNHDA, CDR2 SQIVND (reference sequence). The CDR3 here is CASSRSGRNYGYTF. In nucleotides, the CDR3 is TGTGCCAGTAGTAGATCCGGGAGGAACTATGGCTACACCTTC.

J is TRBJ1-1 and V is TRBV7-9, with TRBD1 as a possible D gene (6 bases). With 3 bases removed from V and 3 bases from J, the gap between germline ends came to 23 bases. The CDR3 runs to 18 residues. Germline CDR1 and CDR2: SEHNR and FQNEAQ (reference sequence). This chain's CDR3 is CASSLARGGNRMDTEAFF. CDR3 sequence (DNA): TGTGCCAGCAGCTTGGCCCGGGGGGGCAACCGTATGGACACTGAAGCTTTCTTT.

As regards this clone: The germline gene is not matched at one end of the junction; a read error may be the cause. The chain employs TRBV6-5 and TRBJ1-2; D may be TRBD1 (5 bases). This CDR3 region has 15 residues. Looked up from germline, CDR1 is MNHEY and CDR2 is SVGAGI. CDR3 residues: CASSYSFLGGSGCTF. The CDR3, as DNA: TGTGCCAGCAGTTACTCTTTTTTGGGGGGATCGGGCTGCACCTTC.

This clone was observed a few times. Here the CDR3 DNA reads TGTGCCAGTAGTATAGATATCAGGGCAGGCTATGGCTACACCTTC. As protein: CASSIDIRAGYGYTF. The chain uses TRBV19 and TRBJ1-2; D perhaps matches TRBD1 (5 bases). The CDR3 runs 15 residues. The V gene's germline CDR1 is LNHDA and CDR2 SQIVND (reference sequence). The V and J ends lost 0 bases and 4 bases respectively, with 12 bases between them.

The CDR3 DNA is TGTGCCACCAGTGATCTCCGGGTTAATAGGGAGGGCTACACCTTC. Its protein is CATSDLRVNREGYTF. The rearrangement joins TRBV24-1 to TRBJ1-2; D is uncertain. Deletions cut 3 bases from V and 8 bases from J, with 18 bases between. Germline CDR1 KGHDR, CDR2 SFDVKD. CDR3 length equals 15 residues.

The rearrangement links TRBV28 to TRBJ2-7; 9 bases line up with TRBD1. Germline V CDR1 and CDR2: MDHEN, SYDVKM. This CDR3 has 17 residues. V lost 4 bases to trimming and J lost 2 bases; unmatched junction nucleotides: 12. The CDR3 nucleotides are TGTGCCAGCAGTTCTCCCCCGGGACAGGGTATCCCCTACGAGCAGTACTTC. Encoded protein: CASSSPPGQGIPYEQYF. Combining the CDR3 with reference TRBV28 and TRBJ2-7 gives the whole variable domain DVKVTQSSRYLVKRTGEKVFLECVQDMDHENMFWYRQDPGLGLRLIYFSYDVKMKEKGDIPEGYSVSREKKERFSLILESASTNQTSMYLCASSSPPGQGIPYEQYFGPGTRLTVT.

J is TRBJ1-1 and V is TRBV5-6; D unresolved. Germline CDR1 is SGHDT and CDR2 is YYEEEE. V was pared by 4 bases and J by 1 base, with 14 bases between. The CDR3 has 15 residues. The CDR3 reads CASSPQNRANTEAFF. DNA of the CDR3: TGTGCCAGCAGCCCCCAAAACAGAGCGAACACTGAAGCTTTCTTT.

The count of this clone is one. V usage is TRBV3-1 (or the pseudogene TRBV3-2) and J usage is TRBJ2-5; no firm D call. Trimming removed 1 base at V and 8 bases at J, with 8 bases between. The CDR3 is made up of 12 amino acids. From germline, CDR1 is LGHDT and CDR2 YNNKEL (reference sequence). CDR3 DNA sequence: TGTGCCAGCAGCCAAGTGTCGGGTACCCAGTACTTC. It is translated as CASSQVSGTQYF.

The chain employs TRBV6-5 and TRBJ1-5; D may be TRBD1 (5 bases). With 7 bases removed from V and 3 bases from J, the gap between germline ends came to 10 bases. Germline loops: CDR1 MNHEY, CDR2 SVGAGI. The CDR3 length is 13 residues. The CDR3 coding sequence is TGTGCCAGCACGGGCAGGGTCAATCAGCCCCAGCATTTT. The encoded protein is CASTGRVNQPQHF.

This clone was counted only a few times. Compared with germline, one end of the junction differs, possibly owing to a read error. The V gene is TRBV28, the J gene TRBJ1-2; 7 positions agree with TRBD1. There are 12 residues in the CDR3. CDR1 MDHEN and CDR2 SYDVKM come from the germline V gene. This CDR3 reads CASSPGDSISIF. CDR3 in DNA: TGTGCCAGCAGTCCGGGGGACAGCATCTCTATCTTC.

The chain links TRBV30 to TRBJ1-1, with D perhaps matching TRBD1 (5 bases). Germline values: CDR1 GTSNPN, CDR2 SVGIG (reference sequence). V lost 2 bases and J lost 4, with 17 bases in between. CDR3 length: 15 residues. CDR3 residues: CAWSYPGREGTEAFF. CDR3 in DNA: TGTGCCTGGAGTTACCCGGGACGGGAGGGCACTGAAGCTTTCTTT.

To note about this clone: In the same sample, other DNA sequences code for this CDR3. The V gene is TRBV12-3 or TRBV12-4, the J gene TRBJ1-1; D is perhaps TRBD1 (5 bases). The CDR3 is made up of 13 amino acids. The V and J ends lost 6 bases and 1 base respectively, with 9 bases between them. CDR3 in DNA: TGTGCCAGCAGACCAGGACAGAACACTGAAGCTTTCTTT. Its protein is CASRPGQNTEAFF.

The rearrangement links TRBV18 to TRBJ1-2, with TRBD1 identical over 11 bases. V gave up 4 bases and J gave up 3 bases; unmatched junction bases: 4. Germline CDR1 reads KGHSH; CDR2 reads LQKENI. CDR3 length equals 15 residues. The CDR3: CASSRPGQGDYGYTF. The CDR3 coding sequence is TGTGCCAGCTCACGCCCGGGACAGGGGGACTATGGCTACACCTTC. Combining the CDR3 with reference TRBV18 and TRBJ1-2 gives the whole variable domain NAGVMQNPRHLVRRRGQEARLRCSPMKGHSHVYWYRQLPEEGLKFMVYLQKENIIDESGMPKERFSAEFPKEGPSILRIQQVVRGDSAAYFCASSRPGQGDYGYTFGSGTRLTVV.